These 9 T cell receptor beta chains were all obtained from the same sample, sequenced in a study of post-analysis software for immune sequencing data. Which antigens these TCRs recognize remains unknown. Overall study results and limits: With TRBV5-6, TRBV5-1 and TRBV20-1 included, roughly five TRBV segments were more frequent in patients than in controls.

TCR beta libraries were prepared from cDNA with unique molecular identifiers. TCRdb recomputed calls from the PCR reads with MiXCR, one row per CDR3 protein. The data show about 820,000 distinct CDR3 sequences, approximately 50% seen once. The sequenced material came from blood. The receptors originated from a girl under 18 with multiple sclerosis.

In its sample, this clonotype was seen a few times. This chain links TRBV7-2 with TRBJ2-3, with D possibly being TRBD1 (5 bases). The CDR3 runs to 16 residues. Germline loops: CDR1 SGHTA, CDR2 FQGNSA. V was cut by 4 bases and J by 4 bases, with 18 bases left in between. This CDR3 is CASSWGFTGSADTQYF. The DNA of the CDR3 is TGTGCCAGCAGCTGGGGCTTTACCGGATCCGCAGATACGCAGTATTTT.

This chain uses TRBV20-1 with TRBJ2-5, with 7 bases lining up with TRBD2. In germline, CDR1 is DFQATT, CDR2 SNEGSKA (reference sequence). This CDR3 is built from 15 residues. Trimming removed 1 base from V and 6 bases from J; junction bases left unmatched: 11. This CDR3 is CSARVQRGAVKTQYF. The CDR3 bases are TGCAGTGCTAGAGTCCAGCGGGGTGCGGTAAAGACCCAGTACTTC.

The V and J genes are TRBV12-5 and TRBJ1-2; D remains unclear. Germline V gene sequence: CDR1 LGHNT, CDR2 FRNRAP. V lost 2 bases, J lost 4 bases, and 11 bases lay in between. The CDR3 is made up of 14 amino acids. The CDR3 here is CASGLTLTSYGYTF. The CDR3 DNA follows: TGTGCTAGTGGTTTGACCCTAACGAGCTATGGCTACACCTTC. Full variable domain (outside the CDR3, taken from reference TRBV12-5 and TRBJ1-2): DARVTQTPRHKVTEMGQEVTMRCQPILGHNTVFWYRQTMMQGLELLAYFRNRAPLDDSGMPKDRFSAEMPDATLATLKIQPSEPRDSAVYFCASGLTLTSYGYTFGSGTRLTVV.

The chain carries TRBV5-1 and TRBJ2-1; D possibly corresponds to TRBD2 (6 bases). The CDR3 loop spans 16 amino acids. Germline CDR1 reads SGHRS; CDR2 reads YFSETQ. V lost 3 bases, J lost 4 bases, and 17 bases lay in between. CDR3 protein: CASSWQASVKYNEQFF. The CDR3 DNA follows: TGCGCCAGCAGCTGGCAGGCTAGCGTCAAATACAATGAGCAGTTCTTC.

The CDR3 sequence is CASSEGTRGETQYF. CDR3 DNA sequence: TGTGCCAGCTCGGAAGGGACCAGAGGAGAGACCCAGTACTTC. V is TRBV27 and J is TRBJ2-5, with D tentatively TRBD1 or TRBD2 (5 bases each). V was pared by 8 bases and J by 4 bases, with 17 bases between. There are 14 residues in the CDR3. Germline V gene lookup returns CDR1 MNHEY and CDR2 SMNVEV (reference sequence).

V gene TRBV10-3 combines with J gene TRBJ2-7, with 9 bases that match TRBD1. The junction had 7 bases not matched to a gene; V was cut back by 3 bases and J by 7 bases. The CDR3 length is 14 residues. The V gene's germline CDR1 is ENHRY and CDR2 SYGVKD. The CDR3 nucleotides read TGTGCCATCAGTGACGGGACAGGGTCGGGAGAGCAGTACTTC. This codes for CAISDGTGSGEQYF.

This clonotype has more than one count but fewer than ten. The chain recombines TRBV5-1 with TRBJ2-3; D is possibly TRBD1 (6 bases). The ends were cut back, 0 bases at V and 2 bases at J, with 13 bases in the middle. This CDR3 region has 16 residues. The germline CDR1 and CDR2 sequences are SGHRS and YFSETQ. CDR3 DNA sequence: TGCGCCAGCAGCTTGGAACAGGGTAGTCCCACAGATACGCAGTATTTT. Amino acid sequence: CASSLEQGSPTDTQYF.

This clonotype was counted a few times. This chain joins TRBV7-9 and TRBJ2-4; D is unresolved. The end of the DNA aligns better with TRBJ2-7, so the J call may be wrong. The CDR3 extends over 17 amino acids. The germline V gene has CDR1 SEHNR and CDR2 FQNEAQ (reference sequence). CDR3 nucleotides: TGTGCCAGCAATCTGTTTGTACGGGCTTCCCTCTCCTACGAGCAGTACTTC. Protein: CASNLFVRASLSYEQYF.

The genes are TRBV7-8 and TRBJ1-5; TRBD1 matches at 9 bases. The V gene end was trimmed by 5 bases and the J gene end by 2 bases; junction bases not matched to a gene: 10. This CDR3 region has 17 residues. Germline lookup yields CDR1 SGHVS and CDR2 FQNEAQ. The CDR3 DNA reads TGTGCCAGCAGCCGCCGGACAGGGGAGGTCGGCAATCAGCCCCAGCATTTT. Translating it yields CASSRRTGEVGNQPQHF.